The 28 T cell receptor beta chains presented below share a single source sample, sequenced in a study of cytomegalovirus exposure and HLA in healthy donors. Researchers ran the PCR with 60 Vbeta and 13 Jbeta primers. Repertoires were generated with immunoSEQ multiplex PCR, while TCRdb's copy carries only in-frame clones and drops some. The profile shows some 200,000 clones, 70% to 85% of them singletons. Source material: PBMCs. Source of these receptors: a woman in her sixties in good health and CMV-seropositive.

The chain combines TRBV28 with TRBJ2-4, with 9 bases fitting TRBD1. The CDR3 is 21 residues long. With 6 bases clipped from V and 2 bases from J, the junction kept 23 bases outside the gene matches. Germline V gene lookup returns CDR1 MDHEN and CDR2 SYDVKM. CDR3 amino acids: CASSPPHWLDRGFSTKNIQYF. CDR3 DNA sequence: TGTGCCAGCAGCCCCCCGCATTGGTTGGACAGGGGCTTTTCTACCAAAAACATTCAGTACTTC. The full variable domain, its missing parts supplied by reference TRBV28 and TRBJ2-4, is DVKVTQSSRYLVKRTGEKVFLECVQDMDHENMFWYRQDPGLGLRLIYFSYDVKMKEKGDIPEGYSVSREKKERFSLILESASTNQTSMYLCASSPPHWLDRGFSTKNIQYFGAGTRLSVL.

V is TRBV25-1 and J is TRBJ2-7, with 8 bases aligning to TRBD1. V gave up 6 bases and J gave up 2 bases; unmatched junction bases: 9. From germline, CDR1 is MGHDK and CDR2 SYGVNS. The CDR3 loop spans 15 amino acids. CDR3 nucleotide sequence: TGTGCCAGCAGCCTACCCGGGACAGGAGCCTACGAGCAGTACTTC. As protein: CASSLPGTGAYEQYF.

This chain connects TRBV30 to TRBJ1-2, with TRBD1 matching 8 bases. Germline-derived CDR1 and CDR2 are GTSNPN and SVGIG (reference sequence). J lost 7 bases, V lost 0 bases, and 4 bases had no gene match. This CDR3 region has 13 residues. The DNA for the CDR3 is TGTGCCTGGAGTGTCGGACAGGGAGGTGGCTACACCTTC. This gives the protein CAWSVGQGGGYTF.

This clone was detected a few times. The chain couples TRBV5-1 to TRBJ2-5, with 11 bases lining up with TRBD2. The ends lost 7 bases at V and 2 bases at J; junction bases unmatched: 13. The CDR3 is 17 residues long. Germline V gives CDR1 SGHRS, CDR2 YFSETQ. The CDR3 DNA sequence: TGCGCCAGCTCCAGACTAGCGGGAAGTGGGGATCAAGAGACCCAGTACTTC. This encodes CASSRLAGSGDQETQYF.

This chain joins TRBV5-1 and TRBJ1-1; the D is unclear. The germline gives CDR1 SGHRS, CDR2 YFSETQ. The CDR3 covers 14 residues. Trimming cost V 0 bases and J 2 bases, with 8 bases left between them. The CDR3, as DNA: TGCGCCAGCAGCTTGGACATCAGAAACACTGAAGCTTTCTTT. Translated: CASSLDIRNTEAFF.

The chain is built from TRBV27 and TRBJ1-5; D uncertain. Germline loops: CDR1 MNHEY, CDR2 SMNVEV (reference sequence). V was pared by 4 bases and J by 7 bases, with 11 bases between. This CDR3 is 13 amino acids long. Here the CDR3 DNA reads TGTGCCAGCAGTTGGGCGGCGGGGCAGCCCCAGCATTTT. Protein sequence: CASSWAAGQPQHF.

This rearrangement joins TRBV14 to TRBJ1-2; tentatively, D is TRBD1 (5 bases). In germline, CDR1 is SGHDN, CDR2 FVKESK. Deletions cut 1 base from V and 4 bases from J, with 13 bases between. This CDR3 has 15 residues. As DNA, the CDR3 is TGTGCCAGCAGCCAAGGGAGTAGACAGCGCTATGGCTACACCTTC. Translation gives CASSQGSRQRYGYTF.

J is TRBJ2-7 and V is TRBV5-1; 14 nucleotides agree with TRBD2. Germline-derived CDR1 and CDR2 are SGHRS and YFSETQ. The trim removed 3 bases at V and 5 bases at J, leaving 16 bases unmatched. The CDR3 totals 19 residues. The CDR3 DNA sequence: TGCGCCAGCAGCTCCGGGGGGGGACTAGCGGGAGCACTACGGAACGAGCAGTACTTC. Translation: CASSSGGGLAGALRNEQYF.

The chain uses TRBV11-2 and TRBJ2-7; 10 bases align to TRBD2. The CDR3 is 14 residues long. Germline CDR1 and CDR2: SGHAT and FQNNGV. The junction had 5 bases not matched to a gene; V was cut back by 5 bases and J by 4 bases. CDR3 in amino acids: CASSQGLAAYEQYF. For the CDR3, the DNA is TGTGCCAGCAGCCAAGGACTAGCGGCTTACGAGCAGTACTTC.

The rearrangement uses TRBV28 and TRBJ2-1; 9 bases are a match to TRBD1. Germline V gives CDR1 MDHEN, CDR2 SYDVKM. Trimming at V came to 6 bases and at J to 6 bases, leaving 6 bases not matched to a gene. This CDR3 region has 14 residues. CDR3 DNA sequence: TGTGCCAGCAGACGGGACAGGGCCGGCAATGAGCAGTTCTTC. It specifies CASRRDRAGNEQFF.

The chain carries TRBV5-1 and TRBJ2-1, with TRBD2 as a possible D gene (7 bases). Between the trimmed V and J ends, which lost 0 bases and 2 bases, there was a span of 12 bases. Germline loops: CDR1 SGHRS, CDR2 YFSETQ. This CDR3 spans 16 amino acids. CDR3 in amino acids: CASSLGGGGPYNEQFF. The CDR3, as DNA: TGCGCCAGCAGCTTGGGAGGGGGAGGGCCCTACAATGAGCAGTTCTTC.

This chain joins TRBV19 and TRBJ2-5, with TRBD2 matching over 11 bases. The J call may be faulty, since TRBJ2-7 better matches the DNA end. Germline CDR1 is LNHDA and CDR2 is SQIVND (reference sequence). This CDR3 region has 16 residues. The chain's CDR3 is CASSAGTSGSSYEQYF. DNA for the CDR3: TGTGCCAGTAGCGCCGGAACTAGCGGGAGCTCCTACGAGCAGTACTTC.

This clone was found once. The rearrangement joins TRBV6-4 to TRBJ2-3, with TRBD2 matching over 8 bases. V dropped 2 bases and J dropped 0; count of bases not matched to a gene: 1. The germline gives CDR1 MRHNA, CDR2 SNTAGT. The length of the CDR3 is 15 residues. CDR3 region: CASSDLAGSTDTQYF. DNA of the CDR3: TGTGCCAGCAGTGACCTAGCGGGTAGCACAGATACGCAGTATTTT.

The chain couples TRBV7-9 to TRBJ1-2; 11 bases map to TRBD1. The CDR3 runs 14 residues. Per germline, CDR1 SEHNR and CDR2 FQNEAQ (reference sequence). J gave up 8 bases and V 5 bases, and 7 bases lay outside the gene matches. The CDR3 region is CASSPSGQGGGYTF. CDR3 in DNA: TGTGCCAGCAGCCCATCGGGACAGGGGGGAGGCTACACCTTC.

Worth noting for this clone: The junction shows a germline mismatch at one end, possibly a read error. This chain links TRBV7-9 with TRBJ1-4, with D tentatively TRBD1 (6 bases). Germline lookup yields CDR1 SEHNR and CDR2 FQNEAQ (reference sequence). This CDR3 region has 18 residues. The CDR3 region has the DNA TGTTCCAGCAGCCAATTCTCCGGGACACTCACAACTAATGAAAAACTGTTTTTT. Translated, it gives CSSSQFSGTLTTNEKLFF.

The rearrangement uses TRBV30 and TRBJ1-5; D is possibly TRBD1 (6 bases). The length of the CDR3 is 15 residues. CDR1 is GTSNPN, CDR2 SVGIG, per germline (reference sequence). With 0 bases removed from V and 10 bases from J, the gap between germline ends came to 19 bases. CDR3 region: CAWSVASLNRAPQHF. As DNA, the CDR3 is TGTGCCTGGAGTGTCGCCAGCCTAAACAGGGCCCCCCAGCATTTT.

The V and J genes are TRBV4-2 and TRBJ2-1; 7 bases are a match to TRBD1. This CDR3 contains 16 residues. Looked up from germline, CDR1 is LGHNA and CDR2 is YNFKEQ. Losses at the gene ends were 3 bases for V and 9 bases for J; bases not matched to a gene: 14. The CDR3 nucleotides read TGTGCCAGCAGCCACTCTTTGAGGGGGCCCCGGGGTGAGCAGTTCTTC. Encoded protein: CASSHSLRGPRGEQFF.

The chain couples TRBV11-2 to TRBJ2-3; TRBD2 matches at 16 bases. The junction had 6 bases not matched to a gene; V was cut back by 6 bases and J by 9 bases. This CDR3 is 15 amino acids long. Germline CDR1 is SGHAT and CDR2 is FQNNGV. The CDR3 sequence is CASRSGLAGGPTQYF. The CDR3 DNA reads as TGTGCCAGCAGGTCGGGACTAGCGGGAGGGCCAACGCAGTATTTT.

This clone was observed a few times. J is TRBJ1-2 and V is TRBV7-9, with a weak D call TRBD1 (5 bases). CDR3 length: 13 residues. From germline, CDR1 is SEHNR and CDR2 FQNEAQ (reference sequence). V shed 5 bases and J shed 1 base, with 8 bases lying between them. The CDR3 is CASSAGGNYGYTF. The CDR3 nucleotides read TGTGCCAGCAGCGCCGGGGGTAACTATGGCTACACCTTC.

For the CDR3, the DNA is TGCGCCAGCAGCCAAGACCCCACTGGAAACACCATATATTTT. Translating it yields CASSQDPTGNTIYF. V is TRBV4-1 and J is TRBJ1-3; no clear D. The germline V and J ends were trimmed by 0 bases and 2 bases, with 5 bases remaining between them. The CDR3 totals 14 residues. In germline, CDR1 is MGHRA, CDR2 YSYEKL.

The rearrangement joins TRBV6-6 to TRBJ1-2, with D hard to call. V was clipped by 7 bases and J by 5 bases, with 11 bases between them. CDR1 and CDR2 from the germline V gene are MNHNY and SVGAGI (reference sequence). This CDR3 is 12 amino acids long. Written as DNA, the CDR3 is TGTGCCAGCACCGGCGGACTATATGGCTACACCTTC. Translated: CASTGGLYGYTF.

The table lists this clone with a few counts. The chain joins TRBV29-1 to TRBJ2-3; possibly TRBD2 for D (6 bases). The V gene lost 4 bases and the J gene lost 2 bases, with 16 bases spanning the gap. The germline CDR1 and CDR2 sequences are SQVTM and ANQGSEA. The CDR3 spans 15 residues. This chain's CDR3 is CSVVLGLFTTDTQYF. The CDR3 DNA follows: TGCAGCGTTGTCTTGGGACTCTTCACCACAGATACGCAGTATTTT.

The chain is built from TRBV28 and TRBJ2-7; the match to TRBD2 covers 10 bases. The V gene end was trimmed by 7 bases and the J gene end by 7 bases; junction bases not matched to a gene: 4. From germline, CDR1 is MDHEN and CDR2 SYDVKM. This CDR3 contains 12 residues. CDR3 residues: CASKTTSGEQYF. DNA for the CDR3: TGTGCCAGCAAGACGACTAGCGGGGAGCAGTACTTC.

The chain has TRBV4-3 and TRBJ1-3; perhaps TRBD1 as D (5 bases). CDR1 LGHNA and CDR2 YSLEER come from the germline V gene. Deletions cut 0 bases from V and 3 bases from J, with 15 bases between. This CDR3 is 17 amino acids long. The CDR3 sequence is CASSQDGGREGGNTIYF. The CDR3 nucleotides are TGCGCCAGCAGCCAAGATGGCGGCAGGGAGGGTGGAAACACCATATATTTT.

V is TRBV28 and J is TRBJ1-3; TRBD1 might be the D (5 bases). Trimming took 5 bases from V and 0 from J, leaving 14 bases between them. Germline assignment: CDR1 MDHEN and CDR2 SYDVKM. The CDR3 has 16 amino acids. The CDR3 nucleotides read TGTGCCAGCAGTCCACCCCTGGGGCACTCTGGAAACACCATATATTTT. This gives the protein CASSPPLGHSGNTIYF. Looking up the rest from reference TRBV28 and TRBJ1-3 gives the full variable domain: DVKVTQSSRYLVKRTGEKVFLECVQDMDHENMFWYRQDPGLGLRLIYFSYDVKMKEKGDIPEGYSVSREKKERFSLILESASTNQTSMYLCASSPPLGHSGNTIYFGEGSWLTVV.

This clone was detected only once. The rearrangement uses TRBV30 and TRBJ1-1, with 8 nucleotides matching TRBD1. The CDR3 extends over 13 amino acids. Germline assignment: CDR1 GTSNPN and CDR2 SVGIG (reference sequence). The J segment lost 1 base and the V segment lost 5 bases, leaving 3 bases of the junction unmatched. For the CDR3, the DNA is TGTGCCTGGGGTGGACAGGGGAACACTGAAGCTTTCTTT. Translation gives CAWGGQGNTEAFF.

This clone was seen more than once but under ten times. The chain links TRBV28 to TRBJ1-2; D is perhaps TRBD1 (6 bases). Germline-derived CDR1 and CDR2 are MDHEN and SYDVKM. The germline V and J ends were trimmed by 2 bases and 0 bases, with 13 bases remaining between them. This CDR3 contains 16 residues. The CDR3 is CASSLRTDPPNYGYTF. DNA of the CDR3: TGTGCCAGCAGTTTAAGGACAGATCCACCTAACTATGGCTACACCTTC.

The V gene is TRBV15, the J gene TRBJ1-2; tentatively, D is TRBD1 (5 bases). The CDR3 length is 14 residues. The germline V gene encodes CDR1 LNHNV and CDR2 YYDKDF (reference sequence). The V end was cut by 0 bases, the J end by 8 bases, with 13 bases between. The CDR3 sequence: CATSREGAESGYTF. The CDR3 DNA sequence: TGTGCCACCAGCAGAGAAGGGGCCGAAAGCGGCTACACCTTC.